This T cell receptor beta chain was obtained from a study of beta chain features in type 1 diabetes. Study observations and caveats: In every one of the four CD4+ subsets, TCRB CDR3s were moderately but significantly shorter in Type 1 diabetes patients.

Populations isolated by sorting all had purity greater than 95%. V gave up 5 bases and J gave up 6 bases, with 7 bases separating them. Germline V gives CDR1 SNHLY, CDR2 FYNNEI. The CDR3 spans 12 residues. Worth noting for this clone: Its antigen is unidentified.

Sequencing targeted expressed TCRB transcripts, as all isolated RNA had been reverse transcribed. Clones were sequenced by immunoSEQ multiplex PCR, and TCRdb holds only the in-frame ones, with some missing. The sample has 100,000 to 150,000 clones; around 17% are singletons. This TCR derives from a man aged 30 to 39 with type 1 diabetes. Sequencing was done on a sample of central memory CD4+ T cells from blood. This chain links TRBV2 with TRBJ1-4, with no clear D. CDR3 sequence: CASSRLHEKLFF. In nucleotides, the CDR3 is TGTGCCAGCAGTCGCCTGCATGAAAAACTGTTTTTT.